The present entry profiles one T cell receptor (beta chain) with its context. Antigen specificity is unknown. The entry originates in a study of T cell responses to AZD1222 COVID-19 vaccine. Whole-study results and caveats: Two doses of AZD1222 preceded a rise in Spike-specific TCR breadth and depth. There were repertoire samples only from the period after the peak T cell response.

Produced via immunoSEQ multiplex PCR; TCRdb's table is partial and in-frame only. The table lists 170,000 or so clones, roughly 88% of them singletons. The J segment lost 4 bases and the V segment lost 4 bases, leaving 3 bases of the junction unmatched. CDR1 is SGHAT and CDR2 is FQDESV in the germline V gene (reference sequence). The length of the CDR3 is 15 residues. The chain has TRBV11-1 and TRBJ2-7; 14 bases match TRBD2. Material: peripheral blood, obtained 28 days after the second AZD1222 dose. The TCR originated in an adult who received the AZD1222 COVID-19 vaccine. The CDR3: CASSSGLAGVYEQYF. CDR3 bases: TGTGCCAGCAGCTCGGGACTAGCGGGGGTATACGAGCAGTACTTC.